The clone carrying this T cell receptor (beta chain) has a count of ten or more. Its target is unknown. From the RT-PCR reads, TCRdb called clonotypes with MiXCR, one entry per CDR3 protein. In the table there are under 750,000 distinct CDR3 sequences, 12% of which are singletons. This sample was taken from a study of response to subunit inactivated influenza vaccine. Study observations and caveats: That few new T cells are recruited by each seasonal influenza vaccination was the authors' suggestion.

V lost 1 base to trimming and J lost 4 bases, with 12 bases between them. CDR1 and CDR2 from the germline V gene are SGHTA and FQGNSA. The CDR3 totals 15 residues. The source was PBMCs from blood, collected on the day of vaccination. This clonotype was obtained from a man aged 50 to 59 who received an inactivated influenza vaccine. The J gene is TRBJ2-3, the V gene TRBV7-2, with D unclear. CDR3 sequence (DNA): TGTGCCAGCAGCTTAGACTGGCCAGTTTCAGATACGCAGTATTTT. Its protein product is CASSLDWPVSDTQYF.